One and the same sample provided the 2 T cell receptor beta chains below, sequenced in a study of blood T cell repertoires in COVID-19 (dated by TCRdb to 2018 to 2021). To prepare the library, the immunoSEQ multiplex PCR assay was applied. TCRdb re-hosts the immuneACCESS table, in-frame sequences only. Its copies lack some clones; in the studies checked, an unresolved V gene accounts for under half of them, and the cause for the rest is not known. In this sample the table shows about 310,000 clones, 87% of which occur a single time. Jointly, the top ten make up roughly 2.1% of the sample. Material: peripheral blood. The receptors here all came from a man younger than 35 with active or convalescent COVID-19.

Only a few counts were recorded for this clone. The CDR3 loop is CASSLQGNDYGYTF. CDR3 DNA sequence: TGTGCCAGCAGTTTACAGGGGAACGACTATGGCTACACCTTC. The chain links TRBV2 to TRBJ1-2; 7 nucleotides align to TRBD1. The CDR3 runs to 14 residues. Germline V gene lookup returns CDR1 SNHLY and CDR2 FYNNEI. The V and J ends lost 5 bases and 3 bases, in that order; junction bases with no gene match: 6.

The chain employs TRBV10-3 and TRBJ2-4; possible D gene TRBD2, 5 bases. The germline CDR1 and CDR2 sequences are ENHRY and SYGVKD. V dropped 5 bases and J dropped 0 bases, with 11 bases sitting between them. The length of the CDR3 is 15 residues. The CDR3 here is CAISTEGKAKNIQYF. The CDR3 coding sequence is TGTGCCATCAGTACAGAGGGAAAAGCCAAAAACATTCAGTACTTC.